These T cell receptor beta chains were read from a single sample in a study of blood T cell repertoires in COVID-19. Sequencing used immunoSEQ multiplex PCR; TCRdb keeps in-frame clones, though not all of them. The data show 150,000 to 200,000 clones, 70% to 85% seen once. The specimen sequenced was peripheral blood. All receptors derive from a woman aged 30 to 39 with acute or convalescent COVID-19. Both conserved end residues are part of each CDR3. Each record gives: D gene, clone size, J gene, V gene, CDR3 DNA, CDR3 protein. D genes are given only for firm matches. Size is omitted from some rows. Given values are once, few, many or a class for expanded clones.

NA | NA | TRBJ2-2 | TRBV19 | TGTGCCAGTAGTTTTCCTCGGGACTCGAACACCGGGGAGCTGTTTTTT | CASSFPRDSNTGELFF
NA | NA | TRBJ2-1 | TRBV12-3/TRBV12-4 | TGTGCCAGCAAGACTACAGAGGTGGATGAGCAGTTCTTC | CASKTTEVDEQFF
TRBD1 | NA | TRBJ2-7 | TRBV9 | TGTGCCAGCAGCGTCGACAGGGCACCCTACGAGCAGTACTTC | CASSVDRAPYEQYF
TRBD2 | NA | TRBJ2-3 | TRBV6-4 | TGTGCCAGCTCTTCGGGGGGGTCCACAGATACGCAGTATTTT | CASSSGGSTDTQYF
TRBD1 | NA | TRBJ1-5 | TRBV6-2/TRBV6-3 | TGTGCCAGCACTTATACAGGGGATGGCAATCAGCCCCAGCATTTT | CASTYTGDGNQPQHF
TRBD1 | NA | TRBJ1-2 | TRBV4-3 | TGCGCCAGCAGCCAAGATTTGGGGGACAGGGCCTTCTATGGCTACACCTTC | CASSQDLGDRAFYGYTF
NA | NA | TRBJ1-2 | TRBV28 | TGTGCCAGCAGTCCTACTCCAGGGGCTCATGGCTACACCTTC | CASSPTPGAHGYTF
NA | NA | TRBJ2-2 | TRBV3-1/TRBV3-2 | TGTGCCAGCAGTCAAACACTAGCTAGCACCGGGGAGCTGTTTTTT | CASSQTLASTGELFF
TRBD1 | NA | TRBJ1-5 | TRBV29-1 | TGCAGCGCGACAGGGGGACAGCCCCAGCATTTT | CSATGGQPQHF
NA | NA | TRBJ2-7 | TRBV7-9 | TGTGCCAGCAGCACACGACAGTTCGACGAGCAGTACTTC | CASSTRQFDEQYF
NA | once | TRBJ2-1 | TRBV30 | TGTGCCTGGAGTACTACTAGAAGATCCTACAATGAGCAGTTCTTC | CAWSTTRRSYNEQFF